Sequencing of this T cell receptor (beta chain) was carried out in a study of T cell changes during pregnancy in multiple sclerosis. The table came from immunoSEQ multiplex PCR; TCRdb's copy has only in-frame clones and leaves some out. This sample carries 70,000 to 95,000 clones, 75% to 90% of them seen once, and the ten largest clones take over 1.5%. The V segment lost 2 bases and the J segment 4 bases; nucleotides outside the gene matches: 3. Germline-derived CDR1 and CDR2 are MNHNS and SASEGT. The CDR3 is 14 amino acids. V is TRBV6-1 and J is TRBJ1-1; 8 bases map to TRBD1. This specimen was peripheral blood, taken before pregnancy. This TCR was recovered from a female donor with multiple sclerosis, enrolled in a pregnancy study. The CDR3: CASSEQGALTEAFF. For the CDR3, the DNA is TGTGCCAGCAGTGAACAGGGGGCGCTCACTGAAGCTTTCTTT.